One and the same sample provided the 14 T cell receptor beta chains below, sequenced in a study of OX40 agonist ivuxolimab in advanced cancers. Assay: immunoSEQ multiplex PCR; the TCRdb copy retains only in-frame clones and omits some. The sample contains some 60,000 clones, around 90% of which appear only once. The starting material was CD4+ or CD8+ T cells sorted from blood, obtained in a trial of the OX40 agonist ivuxolimab. The receptors were gathered from an adult with an advanced solid tumor such as melanoma, head and neck, liver or kidney cancer.

The rearrangement joins TRBV5-4 to TRBJ1-1; D is ambiguous. There are 14 residues in the CDR3. Trimming stripped 2 bases from V and 1 base from J, with 9 bases between. CDR1 and CDR2 from the germline V gene are SGHNT and YYREEE (reference sequence). The CDR3 DNA follows: TGTGCCAGCAGCTTCGGACGGGAGAACACTGAAGCTTTCTTT. Protein product: CASSFGRENTEAFF.

The chain carries TRBV29-1 and TRBJ1-2; no reliable D call. The CDR3 runs to 14 residues. V was pared by 1 base and J by 3 bases, with 12 bases between. From germline, CDR1 is SQVTM and CDR2 ANQGSEA. CDR3 residues: CSVEAPTEDYGYTF. The DNA for the CDR3 is TGCAGCGTTGAAGCTCCGACGGAGGACTATGGCTACACCTTC.

This chain connects TRBV6-5 to TRBJ2-7; D might be TRBD1 or TRBD2, each matching 5 bases. V dropped 8 bases and J dropped 9 bases, with 8 bases sitting between them. The germline V gene has CDR1 MNHEY and CDR2 SVGAGI. The CDR3 contains 9 residues. CDR3 loop: CASRDVQYF. The CDR3 DNA sequence: TGTGCCAGCCGGGACGTGCAGTACTTC.

Within the sample, this clone is medium-sized. This chain connects TRBV4-3 to TRBJ2-7, with unresolved D. The CDR3 extends over 15 amino acids. Germline assignment: CDR1 LGHNA and CDR2 YSLEER. Trimming took 4 bases from V and 3 from J, leaving 16 bases between them. The CDR3 DNA sequence: TGCGCCAGCAGCCTAGGCGCCGGAGAATTCTACGAGCAGTACTTC. Translation: CASSLGAGEFYEQYF.

This clone was detected only a few times. This chain connects TRBV7-9 to TRBJ2-7; D unresolved. V was trimmed by 5 bases and J by 5 bases, leaving 7 bases between them. CDR1 and CDR2 (germline): SEHNR, FQNEAQ (reference sequence). The CDR3 has 11 residues. The CDR3 loop reads CASSVVNEQYF. Here the CDR3 DNA reads TGTGCCAGCAGCGTTGTGAACGAGCAGTACTTC. Full variable domain (missing parts from reference TRBV7-9 and TRBJ2-7): DTGVSQNPRHKITKRGQNVTFRCDPISEHNRLYWYRQTLGQGPEFLTYFQNEAQLEKSRLLSDRFSAERPKGSFSTLEIQRTEQGDSAMYLCASSVVNEQYFGPGTRLTVT.

V gene TRBV9 combines with J gene TRBJ2-1; maybe TRBD1 (5 bases). Germline assignment: CDR1 SGDLS and CDR2 YYNGEE. The V gene lost 0 bases and the J gene lost 1 base, with 8 bases spanning the gap. The CDR3 runs 15 residues. CDR3: CASSVEGKSYNEQFF. CDR3 nucleotide sequence: TGTGCCAGCAGCGTAGAGGGGAAGTCCTACAATGAGCAGTTCTTC.

The chain recombines TRBV6-1 with TRBJ2-1; D is ambiguous. V was trimmed by 1 base and J by 7 bases, leaving 5 bases between them. In germline, CDR1 is MNHNS, CDR2 SASEGT. The CDR3 sequence is 12 residues long. The CDR3: CASSEGGNEQFF. The CDR3 bases are TGTGCCAGCAGTGAAGGCGGAAATGAGCAGTTCTTC.

The V call is TRBV6-5, the J call TRBJ2-7, with 8 positions matching TRBD1. Germline V gene sequence: CDR1 MNHEY, CDR2 SVGAGI. With 2 bases clipped from V and 4 bases from J, the junction kept 7 bases outside the gene matches. The CDR3 totals 15 residues. DNA of the CDR3: TGTGCCAGCAGTTACGGGGTGACAGGGGCATACGAGCAGTACTTC. Translating it yields CASSYGVTGAYEQYF.

The chain joins TRBV20-1 to TRBJ1-1, with TRBD1 as a possible D gene (5 bases). The CDR3 has 10 residues. Germline CDR1 is DFQATT and CDR2 is SNEGSKA (reference sequence). Trimming took 7 bases from V and 8 from J, leaving 11 bases between them. The CDR3: CSVPRVEAFF. CDR3 DNA: TGCAGTGTCCCCAGGGTGGAAGCTTTCTTT.

Only a few counts were recorded for this clone. In DNA, the CDR3 is TGTGCCAGCAGCACTGGGACTAGCGTCAGGGAGACCCAGTACTTC. It codes for CASSTGTSVRETQYF. The V and J genes are TRBV7-9 and TRBJ2-5; 10 bases fit TRBD2. The germline V gene encodes CDR1 SEHNR and CDR2 FQNEAQ (reference sequence). The CDR3 sequence is 15 residues long. Trimming cost V 5 bases and J 5 bases; bases outside gene matches: 8.

V is TRBV19 and J is TRBJ1-2, with D unresolved. The V end was cut by 5 bases, the J end by 4 bases, with 11 bases between. This CDR3 has 13 amino acids. In germline, CDR1 is LNHDA, CDR2 SQIVND (reference sequence). The CDR3, as DNA: TGTGCCAGTAGTTCCATCCTTGGCTATGGCTACACCTTC. Translated, it gives CASSSILGYGYTF.

The chain employs TRBV27 and TRBJ1-4, with D possibly TRBD1 on 5 matching bases. V was clipped by 5 bases and J by 12 bases, with 19 bases between them. Germline lookup yields CDR1 MNHEY and CDR2 SMNVEV (reference sequence). The length of the CDR3 is 14 residues. CDR3 in DNA: TGTGCCAGCAGTACGCGCCTCACCCTGGGGCAACTGTTTTTT. It translates to CASSTRLTLGQLFF. Supplemented by reference TRBV27 and TRBJ1-4, the full variable domain reads EAQVTQNPRYLITVTGKKLTVTCSQNMNHEYMSWYRQDPGLGLRQIYYSMNVEVTDKGDVPEGYKVSRKEKRNFPLILESPSPNQTSLYFCASSTRLTLGQLFFGSGTQLSVL.

CDR3 sequence: CASSFGTYQETQYF. In DNA, the CDR3 is TGTGCCAGCAGCTTCGGGACATACCAAGAGACCCAGTACTTC. The chain joins TRBV7-2 to TRBJ2-5, with D maybe TRBD1 (6 bases). This CDR3 spans 14 amino acids. Germline V lookup: CDR1 SGHTA, CDR2 FQGNSA. Trimming cost V 3 bases and J 0 bases, with 8 bases left between them.

To note about this clone: One junction end does not reproduce the germline sequence, and a read error may be involved. V usage is TRBV28 and J usage is TRBJ2-2; 13 nucleotides agree with TRBD2. CDR3 length: 18 amino acids. Germline assignment: CDR1 MDHEN and CDR2 SYDVKM. The CDR3 loop reads CASRPWTVPGTSGAFRLF. CDR3 nucleotides: TGTGCCAGCAGACCTTGGACCGTCCCTGGGACTAGCGGGGCGTTCAGGCTTTTT.